The 20 T cell receptor beta chains below were found in one sample sequenced in a study of regulatory T cells in long-lasting Graves disease. iRepertoire HTBI primers and Arm-PCR of CDR3 regions built TCR beta libraries. MiXCR, run by TCRdb on the multiplex PCR reads, gives a single entry per CDR3 protein. The sample carries 350,000 to 500,000 distinct CDR3 sequences, about 16% recorded once. Stated time point: newly diagnosed GD, antithyroid drugs for less than 3 months. Following extraction of RNA from PBMCs, that RNA was used to make the TCR library. These records were also assigned to another study, of T cells in Graves' hyperthyroidism and ophthalmopathy.

Sequenced material: peripheral blood mononuclear cells (PBMCs), taken at new diagnosis, from a patient treated with antithyroid drugs. Every receptor here comes from a woman in her twenties or thirties with Graves disease.

This clonotype has more than one count but fewer than ten. The chain uses TRBV5-5 and TRBJ2-3; 7 bases are a match to TRBD1. This CDR3 contains 14 residues. Trimming at V came to 6 bases and at J to 6 bases, leaving 10 bases not matched to a gene. Germline V gene data show CDR1 as SGHKS and CDR2 as YYEKEE (reference sequence). CDR3 sequence: CASTYRGQGDTQYF. CDR3 DNA: TGTGCCAGCACCTACAGGGGTCAAGGGGATACGCAGTATTTT.

About this clonotype itself: A far more abundant clone sits one base away, making this likely a read error. The CDR3 end shows no conserved phenylalanine or tryptophan, and so a read error is likely. In DNA, the CDR3 is TGTGCCAGCAGTTTAGGGGCCGAGGAGACTGAAGCTTTCCTT. Protein: CASSLGAEETEAFL. The V gene is TRBV12-3 or TRBV12-4, the J gene TRBJ2-3; D is undetermined. The DNA end is more similar to TRBJ1-1, so the J call may be wrong. The CDR3 is 14 amino acids.

This clonotype was counted many times. The J gene is TRBJ2-7, the V gene TRBV5-6; weak D call: TRBD2 (7 bases). There are 14 residues in the CDR3. The germline gives CDR1 SGHDT, CDR2 YYEEEE. With 3 bases removed from V and 2 bases from J, the gap between germline ends came to 12 bases. The CDR3 spells CASSWGEGAYEQYF. The CDR3 bases are TGTGCCAGCAGCTGGGGGGAGGGGGCCTACGAGCAGTACTTC. Complete variable domain (other parts from reference TRBV5-6 and TRBJ2-7): DAGVTQSPTHLIKTRGQQVTLRCSPKSGHDTVSWYQQALGQGPQFIFQYYEEEERQRGNFPDRFSGHQFPNYSSELNVNALLLGDSALYLCASSWGEGAYEQYFGPGTRLTVT.

As concerns this clonotype: No conserved phenylalanine or tryptophan is present at the end of the CDR3, so a read error is the likely explanation. The DNA is left out, because the CDR3 cannot be placed on it with certainty; the CDR3 is given as TCRdb lists it. V gene TRBV7-2 combines with J gene TRBJ1-2; the listed D gene, TRBD1, was not tested against the DNA. Germline values: CDR1 SGHTA, CDR2 FQGNSA. The CDR3 is 16 residues long, counting both termini. CDR3 loop: CASSLADRATFNGSTL.

The CDR3 loop reads CASSLSGTGGFSETEAFF. The DNA of the CDR3 is TGTGCCAGCAGTTTATCCGGGACAGGGGGCTTTAGTGAAACTGAAGCTTTCTTT. V and J are TRBV2 and TRBJ1-1, with 12 positions matching TRBD1. V lost 5 bases, J lost 5 bases, and 15 bases stayed unmatched. Germline V gene lookup returns CDR1 SNHLY and CDR2 FYNNEI. This CDR3 is built from 18 residues. Together with reference TRBV2 and TRBJ1-1, the CDR3 gives the full variable domain: EPEVTQTPSHQVTQMGQEVILRCVPISNHLYFYWYRQILGQKVEFLVSFYNNEISEKSEIFDDQFSVERPDGSNFTLKIRSTKLEDSAMYFCASSLSGTGGFSETEAFFGQGTRLTVV.

The table lists this clonotype with a few counts. The gene calls are TRBV7-2 and TRBJ2-6; no clear D. The CDR3 covers 16 residues. V was clipped by 1 base and J by 0 bases, with 7 bases between them. Germline CDR1 is SGHTA and CDR2 is FQGNSA. CDR3 sequence (DNA): TGTGCCAGCAGCTTAGTGCTGTTCTCTGGGGCCAACGTCCTGACTTTC. This encodes CASSLVLFSGANVLTF.

The rearrangement links TRBV2 to TRBJ2-3; D might be TRBD2 (6 bases). The V end lost 5 bases, the J end lost 1 base, and 19 bases lay between the germline ends. CDR3 length: 17 residues. From germline, CDR1 is SNHLY and CDR2 FYNNEI. The CDR3 protein is CASSYAGLMGGTDTQYF. CDR3 in DNA: TGTGCCAGCAGTTACGCGGGATTAATGGGAGGCACAGATACGCAGTATTTT.

There are many counts of this clonotype. This chain's CDR3 is CASSRPGRKMNTEAFF. DNA for the CDR3: TGTGCCAGCTCGCGTCCGGGACGAAAAATGAACACTGAAGCTTTCTTT. The chain employs TRBV18 and TRBJ1-1; TRBD1 is a possible D gene (5 bases). In germline, CDR1 is KGHSH, CDR2 LQKENI. CDR3 length: 16 residues. V lost 6 bases and J 0 bases, leaving 17 bases between the germline ends. Combining the CDR3 with reference TRBV18 and TRBJ1-1 gives the whole variable domain NAGVMQNPRHLVRRRGQEARLRCSPMKGHSHVYWYRQLPEEGLKFMVYLQKENIIDESGMPKERFSAEFPKEGPSILRIQQVVRGDSAAYFCASSRPGRKMNTEAFFGQGTRLTVV.

This chain links TRBV5-6 with TRBJ1-2; possible D gene TRBD1, 5 bases. V shed 0 bases and J shed 7 bases, with 13 bases lying between them. The CDR3 sequence is 14 residues long. Germline lookup yields CDR1 SGHDT and CDR2 YYEEEE. CDR3 sequence: CASSLDQGSGGYTF. As DNA, the CDR3 is TGTGCCAGCAGCTTGGACCAGGGATCCGGTGGCTACACCTTC.

This clonotype was observed at least ten times. The V and J genes are TRBV2 and TRBJ2-5; 8 bases line up with TRBD1. The length of the CDR3 is 14 residues. The ends lost 3 bases at V and 2 bases at J; junction bases unmatched: 2. Germline V CDR1 and CDR2: SNHLY, FYNNEI. The CDR3 DNA sequence: TGTGCCAGCAGTGATGGGACAGGTCAAGAGACCCAGTACTTC. Protein sequence: CASSDGTGQETQYF.

Only a few counts were recorded for this clonotype. A much larger clone sits a single nucleotide away, making a read error possible. The chain uses TRBV15 and TRBJ1-2, with D possibly matching TRBD1 (5 bases). Germline V gene data show CDR1 as LNHNV and CDR2 as YYDKDF (reference sequence). This CDR3 is built from 15 residues. The CDR3 sequence is CATSRDRTNSYGYAF. CDR3 DNA sequence: TGTGCCACCAGCAGAGACCGGACAAACAGCTATGGCTACGCCTTC. The variable domain in full, completed from reference TRBV15 and TRBJ1-2, reads DAMVIQNPRYQVTQFGKPVTLSCSQTLNHNVMYWYQQKSSQAPKLLFHYYDKDFNNEADTPDNFQSRRPNTSFCFLDIRSPGLGDTAMYLCATSRDRTNSYGYAFGSGTRLTVV.

This clonotype was seen a handful of times. The chain couples TRBV10-3 to TRBJ2-3, with D tentatively TRBD2 (7 bases). The germline CDR1 and CDR2 sequences are ENHRY and SYGVKD. The CDR3 sequence is 16 residues long. V lost 7 bases and J lost 5, with 22 bases in between. The CDR3 protein is CAITRGADTFGDTQYF. The CDR3, as DNA: TGTGCCATCACCCGGGGGGCGGATACATTTGGAGATACGCAGTATTTT.

There are many counts of this clonotype. This chain joins TRBV6-5 and TRBJ2-3; D gene ambiguous. The CDR3 consists of 16 residues. The germline gives CDR1 MNHEY, CDR2 SVGAGI. The germline V and J ends were trimmed by 2 bases and 2 bases, with 14 bases remaining between them. The CDR3 region is CASSYVRLGSTDTQYF. DNA for the CDR3: TGTGCCAGCAGTTACGTAAGGCTGGGGTCCACAGATACGCAGTATTTT.

This clonotype was observed a handful of times. V and J are TRBV11-2 and TRBJ2-7; the D is unclear. Trimming removed 3 bases at V and 0 bases at J, with 12 bases between. Germline V gene lookup returns CDR1 SGHAT and CDR2 FQNNGV. The CDR3 is 15 amino acids. The CDR3 region is CASSFPARSSYEQYF. CDR3 in DNA: TGTGCCAGCAGCTTCCCGGCGAGGAGCTCCTACGAGCAGTACTTC. Using reference TRBV11-2 and TRBJ2-7 for the parts outside the CDR3, the full variable domain is EAGVAQSPRYKIIEKRQSVAFWCNPISGHATLYWYQQILGQGPKLLIQFQNNGVVDDSQLPKDRFSAERLKGVDSTLKIQPAKLEDSAVYLCASSFPARSSYEQYFGPGTRLTVT.

This clonotype has a count of ten or more. The rearrangement joins TRBV24-1 to TRBJ2-1; no firm D call. The CDR3 has 17 residues. The germline CDR1 and CDR2 sequences are KGHDR and SFDVKD. Trimming pared 3 bases from V and 0 bases from J, leaving 14 bases between. CDR3 protein: CATSDPSAENSYNEQFF. The DNA of the CDR3 is TGTGCCACCAGTGATCCCAGCGCCGAAAACTCCTACAATGAGCAGTTCTTC.

This clonotype was observed at least ten times. J is TRBJ2-3 and V is TRBV24-1, with 9 bases fitting TRBD2. Germline CDR1 and CDR2: KGHDR and SFDVKD. This CDR3 is built from 13 residues. The V segment lost 9 bases and the J segment 0 bases; nucleotides outside the gene matches: 0. CDR3 coding DNA: TGTGCCACCGGACTAGCGAGCACAGATACGCAGTATTTT. Translating gives CATGLASTDTQYF.

A remark on this clonotype: A much larger clone differs by one base, so this may be a read error. The chain couples TRBV20-1 to TRBJ2-1; 7 positions agree with TRBD2. The J call may be faulty, since TRBJ2-5 better matches the DNA end. This CDR3 contains 15 residues. Germline loops: CDR1 DFQATT, CDR2 SNEGSKA (reference sequence). In DNA, the CDR3 is TGCAGTGCTAGAGCCGGACTAGGGGATCAAGAGACCCAGTACTTC. This codes for CSARAGLGDQETQYF.

Comment on this clonotype: A read error may be the cause here, since a much bigger clone is one base away. V gene TRBV2 combines with J gene TRBJ2-2, with D possibly being TRBD2 (6 bases). This CDR3 contains 13 residues. Per the germline V gene, CDR1 is SNHLY and CDR2 is FYNNEI. The CDR3 coding sequence is TGTGCCAGCAGTCCCGGGGCCCCCGGGGGGCTGTTTTTT. Translating gives CASSPGAPGGLFF.

This clonotype came up a few times. The CDR3 bases are TGCAGTGCTAGAAATAGCGGGAGCTCCTACAATGAGCAGTTCTTC. As protein: CSARNSGSSYNEQFF. The chain is built from TRBV20-1 and TRBJ2-1, with TRBD2 identical over 9 bases. This CDR3 contains 15 residues. Germline CDR1 is DFQATT and CDR2 is SNEGSKA (reference sequence). Trimming took 2 bases from V and 0 from J; bases not matched to a gene: 2.

This clonotype appeared many times. J is TRBJ1-1 and V is TRBV18; no firm D call. Germline CDR1 is KGHSH and CDR2 is LQKENI. V was trimmed by 3 bases and J by 5 bases, leaving 13 bases between them. The CDR3 length is 14 residues. The CDR3 nucleotides read TGTGCCAGCTCACCTCCCGGAAGGGTAACTGAAGCTTTCTTT. Translation: CASSPPGRVTEAFF.